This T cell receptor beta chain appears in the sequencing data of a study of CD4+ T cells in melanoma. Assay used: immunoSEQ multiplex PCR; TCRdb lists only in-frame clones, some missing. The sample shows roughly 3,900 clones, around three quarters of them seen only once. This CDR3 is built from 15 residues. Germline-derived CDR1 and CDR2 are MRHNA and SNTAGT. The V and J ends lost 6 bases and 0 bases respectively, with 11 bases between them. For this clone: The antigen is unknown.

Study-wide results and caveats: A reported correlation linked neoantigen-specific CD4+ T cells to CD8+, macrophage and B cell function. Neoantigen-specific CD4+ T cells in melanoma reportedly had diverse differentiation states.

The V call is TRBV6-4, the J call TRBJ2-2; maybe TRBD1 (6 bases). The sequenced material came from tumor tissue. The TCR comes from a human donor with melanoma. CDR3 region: CASRLDRSNTGELFF. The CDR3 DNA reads TGTGCCAGCAGACTAGACAGGTCGAACACCGGGGAGCTGTTTTTT.